Shown below are 12 T cell receptor beta chains from a single sample sequenced in a study of cytomegalovirus exposure and HLA in healthy donors (dated by TCRdb to the late 2010s). Libraries were constructed by the immunoSEQ multiplex PCR assay. A mixture of 60 forward primers for TCR Vbeta segments and 13 reverse primers for TCR Jbeta segments was used in the multiplex PCR. TCRdb retrieved this table from immuneACCESS and kept in-frame rearrangements only. Not all clones are present; in checked studies, unresolved V genes account for under half, and no reason is known for the remainder. The sample profile shows about 180,000 clones; 77% of them were found once. The ten largest clones represent roughly 1.5% of the sample. Sequenced sample: PBMCs. These receptors were taken from a man between 18 and 29 years old in good health and CMV-seronegative.

V is TRBV27 and J is TRBJ2-7; maybe TRBD2 (5 bases). The ends were cut back, 6 bases at V and 3 bases at J, with 12 bases in the middle. The CDR3 sequence is 13 residues long. CDR1 and CDR2 from the germline V gene are MNHEY and SMNVEV (reference sequence). The CDR3 region has the DNA TGTGCCAGCAGCCCCGACTACTTCTACGAGCAGTACTTC. This translates into CASSPDYFYEQYF.

This sequence joins TRBV2 and TRBJ2-7; 7 bases fit TRBD1. V lost 4 bases to trimming and J lost 3 bases; unmatched junction nucleotides: 9. CDR1 and CDR2 from the germline V gene are SNHLY and FYNNEI. The CDR3 has 15 residues. The CDR3 loop reads CASSGQGFRGYEQYF. Here the CDR3 DNA reads TGTGCCAGCAGTGGACAGGGTTTTCGGGGCTACGAGCAGTACTTC.

V and J are TRBV5-6 and TRBJ2-5, with D perhaps matching TRBD2 (5 bases). Germline values: CDR1 SGHDT, CDR2 YYEEEE. The CDR3 has 14 residues. Trimming stripped 0 bases from V and 5 bases from J, with 11 bases between. The CDR3 bases are TGTGCCAGCAGCTTGGTCACCGGGAAGGAGACCCAGTACTTC. This sequence encodes CASSLVTGKETQYF.

The chain joins TRBV5-5 to TRBJ1-5; D unresolved. This CDR3 spans 13 amino acids. Between the trimmed V and J ends, which lost 3 bases and 3 bases, there was a span of 7 bases. Germline V gene data show CDR1 as SGHKS and CDR2 as YYEKEE (reference sequence). CDR3 sequence: CASSSGVNQPQHF. As DNA, the CDR3 is TGTGCCAGCAGCTCCGGGGTCAATCAGCCCCAGCATTTT.

The chain recombines TRBV7-2 with TRBJ1-1, with 8 bases aligning to TRBD1. The CDR3 covers 14 residues. The germline gives CDR1 SGHTA, CDR2 FQGNSA. Trimming took 5 bases from V and 5 from J; bases not matched to a gene: 7. The CDR3 DNA is TGTGCCAGCAGCCCGAGACAGGGGCAAACTGAAGCTTTCTTT. Translated, it gives CASSPRQGQTEAFF.

CDR3 in DNA: TGTGCCAGCGGCCAAGTGGGGGGCACTGAAGCTTTCTTT. Amino acids: CASGQVGGTEAFF. The V call is TRBV6-5, the J call TRBJ1-1; D might be TRBD1 (5 bases). The V and J ends lost 8 bases and 4 bases respectively, with 14 bases between them. CDR1 and CDR2 from the germline V gene are MNHEY and SVGAGI. The CDR3 runs to 13 residues.

The chain joins TRBV7-8 to TRBJ1-2, with D possibly being TRBD1 (6 bases). The V gene's germline CDR1 is SGHVS and CDR2 FQNEAQ. The CDR3 consists of 14 residues. The ends were cut back, 2 bases at V and 7 bases at J, with 14 bases in the middle. As DNA, the CDR3 is TGTGCCAGCAGCTTAATAGGGGGGGCCCGTGGCTACACCTTC. It encodes CASSLIGGARGYTF.

This clone was recorded only once. The chain is built from TRBV11-1 and TRBJ2-1, with TRBD2 matching over 9 bases. Trimming removed 2 bases from V and 7 bases from J; junction bases left unmatched: 6. The germline V gene has CDR1 SGHAT and CDR2 FQDESV (reference sequence). The CDR3 covers 15 residues. CDR3 in amino acids: CASSLIAGVTNEQFF. The CDR3 bases are TGTGCCAGCAGCTTAATAGCGGGAGTTACAAATGAGCAGTTCTTC. The whole variable domain, remainder taken from reference TRBV11-1 and TRBJ2-1, is EAEVAQSPRYKITEKSQAVAFWCDPISGHATLYWYRQILGQGPELLVQFQDESVVDDSQLPKDRFSAERLKGVDSTLKIQPAELGDSAMYLCASSLIAGVTNEQFFGPGTRLTVL.

The chain joins TRBV10-3 to TRBJ1-4; 7 bases are a match to TRBD1. Germline V gives CDR1 ENHRY, CDR2 SYGVKD. This CDR3 spans 14 amino acids. V was pared by 6 bases and J by 0 bases, with 1 base of the junction left unmatched. The DNA of the CDR3 is TGTGCCATCAGGGGACAGACAACTAATGAAAAACTGTTTTTT. The encoded protein is CAIRGQTTNEKLFF.

The rearrangement links TRBV11-2 to TRBJ2-7; 7 bases are a match to TRBD1. CDR1 and CDR2 from the germline V gene are SGHAT and FQNNGV. CDR3 size: 15 residues. V trimming: 0 bases; J trimming: 2 bases; junction bases outside the gene matches: 4. The CDR3 loop is CASSLDSGQTYEQYF. In nucleotides, the CDR3 is TGTGCCAGCAGCTTAGATTCGGGACAGACCTACGAGCAGTACTTC.

The chain couples TRBV5-8 to TRBJ1-5; D ambiguous. The V end was cut by 2 bases, the J end by 8 bases, with 14 bases between. Germline values: CDR1 SGHTS, CDR2 YDEGEE. The CDR3 loop spans 14 amino acids. For the CDR3, the DNA is TGTGCCAGCAGCTTTGGACTAGGGAACGAGCCCCAGCATTTT. It specifies CASSFGLGNEPQHF.

The rearrangement links TRBV10-3 to TRBJ2-5, with TRBD2 as a possible D gene (6 bases). V lost 3 bases and J lost 1, with 12 bases in between. CDR3 length: 15 amino acids. Looked up from germline, CDR1 is ENHRY and CDR2 is SYGVKD. This CDR3 reads CAISDLGGSQETQYF. The CDR3 nucleotides read TGTGCCATCAGTGATCTGGGAGGATCCCAAGAGACCCAGTACTTC.